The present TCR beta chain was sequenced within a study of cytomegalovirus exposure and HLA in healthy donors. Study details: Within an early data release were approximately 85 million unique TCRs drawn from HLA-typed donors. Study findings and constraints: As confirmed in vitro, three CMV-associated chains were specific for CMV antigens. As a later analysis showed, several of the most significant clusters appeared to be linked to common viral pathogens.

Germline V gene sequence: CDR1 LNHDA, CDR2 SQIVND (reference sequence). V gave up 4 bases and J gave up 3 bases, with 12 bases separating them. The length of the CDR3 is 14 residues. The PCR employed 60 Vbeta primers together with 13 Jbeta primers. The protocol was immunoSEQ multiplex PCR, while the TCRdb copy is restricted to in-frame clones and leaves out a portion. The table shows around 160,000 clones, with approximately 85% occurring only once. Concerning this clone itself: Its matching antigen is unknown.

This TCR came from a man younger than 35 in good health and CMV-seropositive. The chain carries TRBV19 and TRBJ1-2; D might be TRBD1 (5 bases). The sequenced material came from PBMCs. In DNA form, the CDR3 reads TGTGCCAGTAGTACCTCAGGGTGGGACTATGGCTACACCTTC. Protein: CASSTSGWDYGYTF.